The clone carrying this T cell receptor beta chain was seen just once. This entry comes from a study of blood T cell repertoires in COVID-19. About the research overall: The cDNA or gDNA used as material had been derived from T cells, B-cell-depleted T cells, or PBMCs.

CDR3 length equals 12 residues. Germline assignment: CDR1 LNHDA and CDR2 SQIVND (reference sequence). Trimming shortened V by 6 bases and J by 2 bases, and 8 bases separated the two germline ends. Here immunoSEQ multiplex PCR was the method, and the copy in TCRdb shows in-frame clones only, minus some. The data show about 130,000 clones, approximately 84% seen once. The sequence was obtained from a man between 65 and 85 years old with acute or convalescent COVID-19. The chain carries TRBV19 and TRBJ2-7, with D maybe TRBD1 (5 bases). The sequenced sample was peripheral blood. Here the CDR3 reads CASSRVPYEQYF. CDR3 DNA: TGTGCCAGTAGCAGGGTTCCCTACGAGCAGTACTTC. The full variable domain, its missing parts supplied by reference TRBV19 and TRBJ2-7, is DGGITQSPKYLFRKEGQNVTLSCEQNLNHDAMYWYRQDPGQGLRLIYYSQIVNDFQKGDIAEGYSVSREKKESFPLTVTSAQKNPTAFYLCASSRVPYEQYFGPGTRLTVT.